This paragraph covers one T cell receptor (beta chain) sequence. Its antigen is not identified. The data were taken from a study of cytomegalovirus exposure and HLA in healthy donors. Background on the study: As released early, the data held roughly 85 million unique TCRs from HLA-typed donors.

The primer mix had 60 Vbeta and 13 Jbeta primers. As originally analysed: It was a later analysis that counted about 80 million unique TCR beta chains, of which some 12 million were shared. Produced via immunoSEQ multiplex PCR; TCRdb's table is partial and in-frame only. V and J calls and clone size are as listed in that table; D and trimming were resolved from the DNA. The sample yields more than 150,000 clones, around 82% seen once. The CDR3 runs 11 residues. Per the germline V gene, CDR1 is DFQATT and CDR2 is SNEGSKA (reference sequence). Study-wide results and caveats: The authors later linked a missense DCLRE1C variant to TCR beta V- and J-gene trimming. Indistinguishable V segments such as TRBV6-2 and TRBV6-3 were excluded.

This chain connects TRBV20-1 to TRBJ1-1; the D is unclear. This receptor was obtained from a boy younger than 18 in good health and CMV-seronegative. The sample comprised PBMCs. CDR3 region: CRANMNTEAFF. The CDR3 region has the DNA TGCAGGGCAAACATGAACACTGAAGCTTTCTTT.